Listed here are 32 T cell receptor beta chains from one sample, sequenced in a study of T cells in localized non-small cell lung cancer (dated by TCRdb to the early 2020s). Receptor libraries were prepared by the immunoSEQ multiplex PCR assay. TCRdb mirrors the immuneACCESS table, restricted to in-frame sequences. Some clones are absent from its copies; in checked studies, under half trace to an unresolved V gene, and the reason for the others is unknown. The sample profile shows 9,700 or so clones; approximately 45% of them were found once. The ten largest clonotypes hold 3.8% of the sample. Material: lymph node tissue, obtained before any cancer treatment. Receptor source: a woman between 35 and 75 years old with stage I lung adenocarcinoma.

This chain links TRBV19 with TRBJ1-1; D may be TRBD1 (5 bases). In germline, CDR1 is LNHDA, CDR2 SQIVND (reference sequence). Trimming removed 3 bases from V and 1 base from J, with 15 bases in between. The CDR3 length is 16 residues. The CDR3: CASSIGAGRSNTEAFF. In nucleotides, the CDR3 is TGTGCCAGTAGTATTGGGGCGGGACGGTCGAACACTGAAGCTTTCTTT.

This chain joins TRBV30 and TRBJ1-2; 10 positions agree with TRBD1. Germline V gene lookup returns CDR1 GTSNPN and CDR2 SVGIG (reference sequence). The CDR3 consists of 15 residues. The J segment lost 4 bases and the V segment lost 2 bases, leaving 7 bases of the junction unmatched. CDR3 coding DNA: TGTGCCTGGAGTCCCCGGGACAGGGGCAGCTATGGCTACACCTTC. It translates to CAWSPRDRGSYGYTF.

The sample holds a few counts of this clone. V usage is TRBV29-1 and J usage is TRBJ2-2; 10 nucleotides match TRBD1. The ends lost 3 bases at V and 7 bases at J; junction bases unmatched: 2. Germline V gives CDR1 SQVTM, CDR2 ANQGSEA. This CDR3 is 13 amino acids long. CDR3: CSVEGQGNGELFF. CDR3 coding DNA: TGCAGCGTTGAGGGACAGGGGAACGGGGAGCTGTTTTTT.

This clone was seen more than once but under ten times. CDR3 bases: TGTGCCAGCAGGAGGGTGGCCGAGTATGGCTACACCTTC. Residues: CASRRVAEYGYTF. V is TRBV2 and J is TRBJ1-2; D unresolved. The CDR3 is 13 amino acids. With 6 bases removed from V and 5 bases from J, the gap between germline ends came to 13 bases. CDR1 and CDR2 (germline): SNHLY, FYNNEI.

The CDR3 DNA sequence: TGCGCCAGCAGTAACAACAACTATGGCTACACCTTC. Translation gives CASSNNNYGYTF. This chain connects TRBV10-1 to TRBJ1-2; D gene ambiguous. V was shortened by 5 bases and J by 2 bases, with 6 bases between the two germline ends. Germline values: CDR1 WNHNN, CDR2 SYGVQD (reference sequence). The CDR3 contains 12 residues.

The gene calls are TRBV14 and TRBJ1-2; D not resolved. Trimming took off 1 base at V and 4 bases at J, with 7 bases between the two ends. Per germline, CDR1 SGHDN and CDR2 FVKESK. This CDR3 contains 13 residues. As DNA, the CDR3 is TGTGCCAGCAGCCAAGGGAGCGGCTATGGCTACACCTTC. As protein: CASSQGSGYGYTF. The variable domain in full, with the rest retrieved from reference TRBV14 and TRBJ1-2, is EAGVTQFPSHSVIEKGQTVTLRCDPISGHDNLYWYRRVMGKEIKFLLHFVKESKQDESGMPNNRFLAERTGGTYSTLKVQPAELEDSGVYFCASSQGSGYGYTFGSGTRLTVV.

This rearrangement joins TRBV9 to TRBJ1-6; TRBD1 might be the D (6 bases). V was pared by 4 bases and J by 10 bases, with 15 bases between. Germline CDR1 reads SGDLS; CDR2 reads YYNGEE. This CDR3 region has 14 residues. The CDR3 reads CASSIQGGESPLHF. For the CDR3, the DNA is TGTGCCAGCAGCATACAGGGAGGAGAATCACCCCTCCACTTT.

This clone appeared a few times. V usage is TRBV9 and J usage is TRBJ1-1; D gene uncertain. The CDR3 is 13 amino acids. CDR1 SGDLS and CDR2 YYNGEE come from the germline V gene. Trimming cost V 5 bases and J 1 base, with 9 bases left between them. The CDR3 DNA reads TGTGCCAGCAGTGAAGAACAGAACACTGAAGCTTTCTTT. Amino acid sequence: CASSEEQNTEAFF.

The chain is built from TRBV19 and TRBJ1-3, with TRBD1 identical over 7 bases. The V segment lost 7 bases and the J segment 0 bases; nucleotides outside the gene matches: 6. Per germline, CDR1 LNHDA and CDR2 SQIVND (reference sequence). The CDR3 runs to 15 residues. In DNA, the CDR3 is TGTGCCAGTAAACCGGGACAGCGCTCTGGAAACACCATATATTTT. It codes for CASKPGQRSGNTIYF.

Only a few counts were recorded for this clone. This chain joins TRBV6-8 and TRBJ1-1; possible D gene TRBD1, 5 bases. CDR3 length: 13 amino acids. Germline lookup yields CDR1 MNHGY and CDR2 SAAAGT. Trimming left V 5 bases short and J 0 bases short, with 7 bases between. The CDR3: CASSDSMNTEAFF. The CDR3 nucleotides read TGTGCCAGCAGTGACAGCATGAACACTGAAGCTTTCTTT.

The table lists this clone with a count of one. The chain couples TRBV11-3 to TRBJ2-1, with 8 bases that match TRBD2. CDR1 is SGHNT, CDR2 YENEEA, per germline. V trimming: 1 base; J trimming: 4 bases; junction bases outside the gene matches: 9. The length of the CDR3 is 17 residues. The CDR3 spells CASSLVSRGGHYNEQFF. CDR3 nucleotide sequence: TGTGCCAGCAGCTTAGTGTCCCGGGGGGGCCATTACAATGAGCAGTTCTTC.

The chain joins TRBV19 to TRBJ1-5; D gene uncertain. V gave up 3 bases and J gave up 9 bases, with 9 bases separating them. From germline, CDR1 is LNHDA and CDR2 SQIVND (reference sequence). The CDR3 has 12 residues. The CDR3 coding sequence is TGTGCCAGTAGTATTCCGGGAGGGCCCCAGCATTTT. Translation gives CASSIPGGPQHF.

The chain couples TRBV30 to TRBJ2-2; a possible D gene is TRBD2 (5 bases). Between the trimmed V and J ends, which lost 2 bases and 7 bases, there was a span of 17 bases. CDR1 is GTSNPN, CDR2 SVGIG, per germline (reference sequence). The CDR3 has 15 residues. CDR3 amino acids: CAWSPWTGIGGELFF. Here the CDR3 DNA reads TGTGCCTGGAGTCCCTGGACGGGGATCGGCGGGGAGCTGTTTTTT. Full variable domain (outside the CDR3, taken from reference TRBV30 and TRBJ2-2): SQTIHQWPATLVQPVGSPLSLECTVEGTSNPNLYWYRQAAGRGLQLLFYSVGIGQISSEVPQNLSASRPQDRQFILSSKKLLLSDSGFYLCAWSPWTGIGGELFFGEGSRLTVL.

In DNA, the CDR3 is TGTGCCAGTAGTATGACTGAATTGCCGGGACAGGGGATTTATCAGCCCCAGCATTTT. This translates into CASSMTELPGQGIYQPQHF. The V gene is TRBV19, the J gene TRBJ1-5; 10 bases are shared with TRBD1. Germline CDR1 is LNHDA and CDR2 is SQIVND (reference sequence). Trimming removed 3 bases from V and 5 bases from J; junction bases left unmatched: 16. This CDR3 region has 19 residues.

This clone was seen more than once but under ten times. The J gene is TRBJ2-4, the V gene TRBV1. TRBV1 is marked as a pseudogene. The CDR3 covers 15 residues. The CDR3 reads CASSQATGSLNIQYF. CDR3 sequence (DNA): TGCGCCAGCAGCCAAGCGACGGGCTCCTTAAACATTCAGTACTTC.

The rearrangement links TRBV6-8 to TRBJ2-5, with 8 bases lining up with TRBD1. V shed 6 bases, J shed 4 bases, and the junction held 10 bases outside the gene matches. This CDR3 has 15 amino acids. Germline V gene sequence: CDR1 MNHGY, CDR2 SAAAGT. This chain's CDR3 is CASSTRPGGRETQYF. The CDR3 bases are TGTGCCAGCAGCACGAGACCAGGGGGCCGAGAGACCCAGTACTTC.

This clone has more than one count but fewer than ten. One junction end does not reproduce the germline sequence, and a read error may be involved. This rearrangement joins TRBV30 to TRBJ1-6; D call uncertain. This CDR3 has 15 residues. Germline CDR1 GTSNPN, CDR2 SVGIG (reference sequence). The CDR3 DNA sequence: TGTGCCTGGAGCCGTTGGGTTTCCTATAATTCACTCCTCCACTTT. Protein product: CAWSRWVSYNSLLHF.

This clone was observed a few times. This chain uses TRBV18 with TRBJ2-4; D ambiguous. Per the germline V gene, CDR1 is KGHSH and CDR2 is LQKENI. Trimming shortened V by 0 bases and J by 0 bases, and 6 bases separated the two germline ends. CDR3 length equals 15 residues. The CDR3 coding sequence is TGTGCCAGCTCACCACCGGGGTTAGCCAAAAACATTCAGTACTTC. Protein sequence: CASSPPGLAKNIQYF. The full variable domain, rest sourced from reference TRBV18 and TRBJ2-4, is NAGVMQNPRHLVRRRGQEARLRCSPMKGHSHVYWYRQLPEEGLKFMVYLQKENIIDESGMPKERFSAEFPKEGPSILRIQQVVRGDSAAYFCASSPPGLAKNIQYFGAGTRLSVL.

J is TRBJ1-2 and V is TRBV30; tentatively, D is TRBD1 (5 bases). The CDR3 spans 11 residues. CDR1 is GTSNPN, CDR2 SVGIG, per germline (reference sequence). The germline V and J ends were trimmed by 5 bases and 4 bases, with 8 bases remaining between them. CDR3 amino acids: CAWEGTYGYTF. CDR3 nucleotides: TGTGCCTGGGAAGGGACCTATGGCTACACCTTC.

The chain is built from TRBV5-1 and TRBJ2-6; D possibly corresponds to TRBD1 (5 bases). CDR1 SGHRS and CDR2 YFSETQ come from the germline V gene. This CDR3 region has 16 residues. V was trimmed by 5 bases and J by 0 bases, leaving 12 bases between them. The CDR3 here is CASRDRVASGANVLTF. DNA for the CDR3: TGCGCCAGCAGAGACAGAGTTGCCTCTGGGGCCAACGTCCTGACTTTC.

The rearrangement uses TRBV28 and TRBJ2-5; TRBD1 matches 9 bases. The germline V gene encodes CDR1 MDHEN and CDR2 SYDVKM. This CDR3 has 13 residues. V shed 3 bases, J shed 4 bases, and the junction held 0 bases outside the gene matches. CDR3 loop: CASSLTGGETQYF. CDR3 in DNA: TGTGCCAGCAGTTTGACAGGGGGAGAGACCCAGTACTTC.

This chain connects TRBV30 to TRBJ2-7; 9 nucleotides line up with TRBD1. Germline lookup yields CDR1 GTSNPN and CDR2 SVGIG (reference sequence). J gave up 7 bases and V 2 bases, and 12 bases lay outside the gene matches. The CDR3 extends over 15 amino acids. This CDR3 is CAWSRTGTGLEEQYF. In DNA, the CDR3 is TGTGCCTGGAGTCGGACCGGGACAGGGCTGGAAGAGCAGTACTTC.

V and J are TRBV23-1 and TRBJ1-1, with D perhaps matching TRBD1 (5 bases). TRBV23-1 is marked as an open reading frame, function uncertain. Deletions cut 6 bases from V and 1 base from J, with 24 bases between. The CDR3 has 18 amino acids. The CDR3 nucleotides read TGCGCCAGCAGCCGGGCCAGGGTGGTTAGCCCCAAGAACACTGAAGCTTTCTTT. Translated: CASSRARVVSPKNTEAFF.

This rearrangement joins TRBV10-1 to TRBJ1-1; 8 bases are shared with TRBD1. The CDR3 spans 16 residues. Germline V lookup: CDR1 WNHNN, CDR2 SYGVQD (reference sequence). With 11 bases clipped from V and 1 base from J, the junction kept 15 bases outside the gene matches. The CDR3 region has the DNA TGCGCCGGTCGGACAGGGAGCTCGGGTAAGAACACTGAAGCTTTCTTT. This gives the protein CAGRTGSSGKNTEAFF.

The rearrangement uses TRBV6-8 and TRBJ1-1, with TRBD1 as a possible D gene (6 bases). V was cut by 4 bases and J by 9 bases, with 15 bases left in between. CDR1 MNHGY and CDR2 SAAAGT come from the germline V gene. This CDR3 is 13 amino acids long. The CDR3 region is CASSLTGRRQAFF. As DNA, the CDR3 is TGTGCCAGCAGTTTAACAGGGCGTCGCCAAGCTTTCTTT.

In its sample, this clone was seen a few times. This sequence joins TRBV7-5 and TRBJ1-4; the D call in the table, TRBD1, was not verified against the DNA. TRBV7-5 is listed as a pseudogene. The CDR3 runs 16 residues. DNA of the CDR3: TGTGCCAGCAGCTTAGGCGGACAGGGGAGTAATGAAAAACTGTTTTTT. This translates into CASSLGGQGSNEKLFF.

The V and J genes are TRBV18 and TRBJ1-1, with TRBD1 matching 9 bases. Looked up from germline, CDR1 is KGHSH and CDR2 is LQKENI. This CDR3 contains 12 residues. The J segment lost 7 bases and the V segment lost 8 bases, leaving 5 bases of the junction unmatched. DNA of the CDR3: TGTGCCAGCCTAGGGACAGGGATTGAAGCTTTCTTT. Amino acid sequence: CASLGTGIEAFF. Complete variable domain (other parts from reference TRBV18 and TRBJ1-1): NAGVMQNPRHLVRRRGQEARLRCSPMKGHSHVYWYRQLPEEGLKFMVYLQKENIIDESGMPKERFSAEFPKEGPSILRIQQVVRGDSAAYFCASLGTGIEAFFGQGTRLTVV.

CDR3 nucleotide sequence: TGTGCCAGTAGTATAGGTGGGACAGAGGGCTTGAACACTGAAGCTTTCTTT. Amino acids: CASSIGGTEGLNTEAFF. The rearrangement uses TRBV19 and TRBJ1-1; 7 nucleotides align to TRBD1. V trimming: 1 base; J trimming: 0 bases; junction bases outside the gene matches: 8. The V gene's germline CDR1 is LNHDA and CDR2 SQIVND (reference sequence). The CDR3 runs to 17 residues.

This sequence joins TRBV19 and TRBJ1-1; TRBD1 is a possible D gene (6 bases). Germline V gene lookup returns CDR1 LNHDA and CDR2 SQIVND (reference sequence). The CDR3 loop spans 13 amino acids. The V end lost 6 bases, the J end lost 8 bases, and 16 bases lay between the germline ends. This CDR3 reads CASRIPGTREAFF. The CDR3 DNA reads as TGTGCCAGTAGAATCCCGGGGACAAGGGAAGCTTTCTTT. The full variable domain, its missing parts supplied by reference TRBV19 and TRBJ1-1, is DGGITQSPKYLFRKEGQNVTLSCEQNLNHDAMYWYRQDPGQGLRLIYYSQIVNDFQKGDIAEGYSVSREKKESFPLTVTSAQKNPTAFYLCASRIPGTREAFFGQGTRLTVV.

In nucleotides, the CDR3 is TGCGCCAGCAGCCTTTTCGGAGGGGTGTACACTGAAGCTTTCTTT. Protein: CASSLFGGVYTEAFF. This rearrangement joins TRBV5-1 to TRBJ1-1, with D possibly being TRBD1 (5 bases). The CDR3 is made up of 15 amino acids. Germline V lookup: CDR1 SGHRS, CDR2 YFSETQ. The germline V and J ends were trimmed by 4 bases and 3 bases, with 16 bases remaining between them.

The rearrangement links TRBV18 to TRBJ1-1; D perhaps matches TRBD1 (5 bases). In germline, CDR1 is KGHSH, CDR2 LQKENI. There are 13 residues in the CDR3. Trimming shortened V by 3 bases and J by 1 base, and 6 bases separated the two germline ends. As DNA, the CDR3 is TGTGCCAGCTCACCGGGGCAGAACACTGAAGCTTTCTTT. Translating it yields CASSPGQNTEAFF. The full variable domain, with the rest looked up from reference TRBV18 and TRBJ1-1, is NAGVMQNPRHLVRRRGQEARLRCSPMKGHSHVYWYRQLPEEGLKFMVYLQKENIIDESGMPKERFSAEFPKEGPSILRIQQVVRGDSAAYFCASSPGQNTEAFFGQGTRLTVV.

In this sample, this clone turned up a few times. The chain employs TRBV6-8 and TRBJ2-7, with 11 positions matching TRBD2. The CDR3 sequence is 15 residues long. V shed 6 bases, J shed 2 bases, and the junction held 6 bases outside the gene matches. Germline values: CDR1 MNHGY, CDR2 SAAAGT. The CDR3 DNA is TGTGCCAGCAGCCCTGAACTAGCGGGGGCCTACGAGCAGTACTTC. Its translation: CASSPELAGAYEQYF.